These 27 T cell receptor beta chains share one sample of origin, sequenced in a study of T cell clonality in common variable immunodeficiency. The protocol was immunoSEQ multiplex PCR, while the TCRdb copy is restricted to in-frame clones and leaves out a portion. The repertoire consists of some 40,000 clones, none detected only once. The material sequenced was peripheral blood mononuclear cells. The receptors shown here come from a person between 18 and 70 years old in good health.

At least ten counts were recorded for this clone. Coverage ceases 3 residues before the CDR3 finishes, and the germline J gene fills in the end. The rearrangement joins TRBV24-1 to TRBJ2-7, with D perhaps TRBD1 (5 bases). The CDR3 loop spans 14 amino acids. V was clipped by 3 bases and J by 0 bases, with 8 bases between them. Germline V CDR1 and CDR2: KGHDR, SFDVKD. The CDR3 DNA, read in part, is TGTGCCACCAGTGATCACAGGCACTCCTACGAG. It codes for CATSDHRHSYE. The full CDR3 protein is CATSDHRHSYEQYF.

In its sample, this clone was seen many times. The CDR3 end lies 3 residues beyond the end of the read and is filled in from the germline J gene. This chain connects TRBV2 to TRBJ2-2; D unresolved. V was shortened by 2 bases and J by 7 bases, with 5 bases between the two germline ends. Germline V gives CDR1 SNHLY, CDR2 FYNNEI. CDR3 size: 12 residues. CDR3 DNA, as far as it was read: TGTGCCAGCAGTGAAAAGGTCGGGGAG. It codes for CASSEKVGE. From start to end, the CDR3 is CASSEKVGELFF.

This clone was detected many times. CDR3 protein: CASSEELNYGYTF. Incomplete CDR3 DNA: TGTGCCAGCAGTGAAGAACTCAACTATGGC. This sequence joins TRBV2 and TRBJ1-2, with no clear D. The read ends 3 residues shy of where the CDR3 ends; the end is completed using the germline J gene. V was shortened by 1 base and J by 2 bases, with 5 bases between the two germline ends. CDR1 and CDR2 from the germline V gene are SNHLY and FYNNEI. This CDR3 region has 13 residues.

This clone was seen many times. From the germline J gene comes the end of the CDR3, since the read stops 3 residues before it. The rearrangement uses TRBV9 and TRBJ1-2, with TRBD1 identical over 8 bases. The CDR3 has 12 amino acids. Germline CDR1 is SGDLS and CDR2 is YYNGEE. CDR3 DNA (partial): TGTGCCAGCAGCTTATCAGGGGGCGGC. Its translation is CASSLSGGG. The CDR3 as a whole reads CASSLSGGGYTF.

At least ten counts were recorded for this clone. The CDR3 end lies 3 residues beyond the end of the read and is filled in from the germline J gene. The gene calls are TRBV20-1 and TRBJ2-1; D is uncertain. The V gene lost 3 bases and the J gene lost 2 bases, with 17 bases spanning the gap. CDR1 is DFQATT and CDR2 is SNEGSKA in the germline V gene (reference sequence). The CDR3 is made up of 16 amino acids. The CDR3 reads CSARPAELITYNEQFF. Incomplete CDR3 DNA: TGCAGTGCTAGGCCCGCGGAGCTGATAACCTACAATGAG.

At least ten counts were recorded for this clone. The read terminates 3 residues before the CDR3 end, so the remaining end is supplied by the germline J gene. This chain joins TRBV14 and TRBJ1-2; D uncertain. Germline-derived CDR1 and CDR2 are SGHDN and FVKESK. Trimming took off 0 bases at V and 3 bases at J, with 8 bases between the two ends. The CDR3 has 14 residues. CDR3 DNA (partial): TGTGCCAGCAGCCAAGAGGAGAGGGACTATGGC. This sequence encodes CASSQEERDYG. In full, the CDR3 reads CASSQEERDYGYTF.

This clone was seen repeatedly, ten times or more. The read ends 3 residues shy of where the CDR3 ends; the end is completed using the germline J gene. The J gene is TRBJ1-1, the V gene TRBV5-1, with 9 bases lining up with TRBD1. Germline trimming cut 4 bases from V and 1 base from J; bases unmatched to any gene: 2. Germline values: CDR1 SGHRS, CDR2 YFSETQ. The CDR3 is made up of 14 amino acids. The covered CDR3 bases are TGCGCCAGCAGCCCGGACAGGGGGAACACTGAA. Translating gives CASSPDRGNTE. The complete CDR3 sequence is CASSPDRGNTEAFF.

This clone showed up many times. The CDR3 is cut off 3 residues early in the read; its end comes from the germline J gene. This chain joins TRBV28 and TRBJ2-7, with 8 positions matching TRBD1. The CDR3 totals 15 residues. Trimming at V came to 7 bases and at J to 1 base, leaving 9 bases not matched to a gene. CDR1 is MDHEN, CDR2 SYDVKM, per germline. The CDR3 bases that were read are TGTGCCAGCACCCCTGTCCGGGACAGGTCCTACGAG. The encoded protein is CASTPVRDRSYE. The whole CDR3 region reads CASTPVRDRSYEQYF.

In this sample, this clone turned up many times. CDR3 residues: CASSEDRAYGYTF. Incomplete CDR3 DNA: TGTGCCAGCAGTGAGGACAGAGCCTATGGC. The chain couples TRBV2 to TRBJ1-2, with D maybe TRBD1 (6 bases). The sequenced fragment ends 3 residues before the CDR3 boundary, so the rest is inferred from the germline J gene. Trimming left V 3 bases short and J 4 bases short, with 9 bases between. This CDR3 comprises 13 residues. Germline CDR1 reads SNHLY; CDR2 reads FYNNEI.

This clone is judged medium-sized. From the germline J gene comes the end of the CDR3, since the read stops 3 residues before it. The chain is built from TRBV6-2 or TRBV6-3 and TRBJ2-1; tentatively, D is TRBD2 (6 bases). Per germline, CDR1 MNHEY and CDR2 SVGEGT. Between the trimmed V and J ends, which lost 2 bases and 2 bases, there was a span of 10 bases. The CDR3 has 15 residues. The chain's CDR3 is CASSYASGPYNEQFF. CDR3 DNA (partial): TGTGCCAGCAGTTACGCGAGCGGGCCCTACAATGAG.

This clone was seen at least ten times. The CDR3 extends 3 residues past the end of the read, so its final part is completed from the germline J gene. The J gene is TRBJ2-3, the V gene TRBV9; 9 nucleotides agree with TRBD2. CDR3 length: 18 residues. Germline V gene sequence: CDR1 SGDLS, CDR2 YYNGEE. J gave up 0 bases and V 0 bases, and 8 bases lay outside the gene matches. The CDR3 is CASSVGLAGRPSTDTQYF. The CDR3 bases that were read are TGTGCCAGCAGCGTAGGGCTAGCGGGGAGACCTAGCACAGATACG.

This clone occurred many times. Read data end 3 residues before the CDR3 end; the end is taken from the germline J gene. V is TRBV19 and J is TRBJ1-4, with D possibly TRBD1 on 6 matching bases. The CDR3 extends over 12 amino acids. Per germline, CDR1 LNHDA and CDR2 SQIVND (reference sequence). The ends were cut back, 10 bases at V and 5 bases at J, with 11 bases in the middle. CDR3 residues: CATSDSNEKLFF. The sequenced part of the CDR3 DNA is TGTGCCACTTCGGACAGCAATGAAAAA.

This clone was seen at least ten times. The CDR3 end is not reached by the read, which stops 3 residues before it; the germline J gene fills it in. The V gene is TRBV15, the J gene TRBJ2-7; TRBD2 agrees at 10 bases. The CDR3 loop spans 14 amino acids. CDR1 and CDR2 from the germline V gene are LNHNV and YYDKDF (reference sequence). The V segment lost 3 bases and the J segment 5 bases; nucleotides outside the gene matches: 4. CDR3 DNA (partial): TGTGCCACCAGCAGTGGGCTAGCGGGAGACGAG. Residues: CATSSGLAGDE. The CDR3 in its entirety is CATSSGLAGDEQYF.

This clone has only a few counts. The sequenced fragment ends 3 residues before the CDR3 boundary, so the rest is inferred from the germline J gene. The chain links TRBV7-2 to TRBJ2-4; D is unclear. Germline lookup yields CDR1 SGHTA and CDR2 FQGNSA. CDR3 length equals 12 residues. The covered CDR3 bases are TGTGCCAGCAGCTTCCCGACATACGGT. Translating gives CASSFPTYG. The full CDR3 is CASSFPTYGQYF.

In this sample, this clone turned up many times. The read ends 3 residues early relative to the CDR3; the germline J gene fills the gap. The chain uses TRBV7-6 and TRBJ1-6; 10 nucleotides line up with TRBD1. Germline V CDR1 and CDR2: SGHVS, FNYEAQ. The CDR3 spans 16 residues. V was clipped by 2 bases and J by 7 bases; unmatched bases: 5. Incomplete CDR3 DNA: TGTGCCAGCAGCTTACAGGACAGGGGGACGAATTCACCC. Translation: CASSLQDRGTNSP. The whole CDR3 sequence reads CASSLQDRGTNSPLHF.

This clone appeared many times. Coverage ceases 3 residues before the CDR3 finishes, and the germline J gene fills in the end. The chain joins TRBV20-1 to TRBJ2-3, with 8 positions matching TRBD1. The CDR3 consists of 13 residues. With 7 bases clipped from V and 5 bases from J, the junction kept 8 bases outside the gene matches. The V gene's germline CDR1 is DFQATT and CDR2 SNEGSKA (reference sequence). CDR3 sequence reads: CSGGQGPLDTQYF. The sequenced part of the CDR3 DNA is TGCAGTGGAGGACAGGGTCCGTTAGATACG.

This clone was counted at least ten times. The read ends 3 residues before the CDR3 terminus; that terminus is restored from the germline J gene. The chain has TRBV6-2 or TRBV6-3 and TRBJ1-5; tentatively, D is TRBD1 (5 bases). The CDR3 has 13 amino acids. The germline gives CDR1 MNHEY, CDR2 SVGEGT. V dropped 5 bases and J dropped 4 bases, with 9 bases sitting between them. The part of the CDR3 DNA that was read is TGTGCCAGCAGTCACGGACAAAATCAGCCC. This encodes CASSHGQNQP. The full CDR3 protein reads CASSHGQNQPQHF.

This clone was detected ten times or more. The read ends 3 residues shy of where the CDR3 ends; the end is completed using the germline J gene. This sequence joins TRBV6-4 and TRBJ2-1, with TRBD2 matching over 15 bases. The CDR3 covers 16 residues. V was clipped by 2 bases and J by 7 bases; unmatched bases: 3. The germline V gene encodes CDR1 MRHNA and CDR2 SNTAGT. CDR3 DNA (partial): TGTGCCAGCAGTGACACCGGGACTAGCGGGGGGAATGAG. Amino acid sequence: CASSDTGTSGGNE. The full CDR3 is CASSDTGTSGGNEQFF.

The table lists this clone with many counts. Read data end 3 residues before the CDR3 end; the end is taken from the germline J gene. The J gene is TRBJ1-2, the V gene TRBV5-6; D gene ambiguous. V gave up 0 bases and J gave up 0 bases, with 9 bases separating them. The CDR3 runs 15 residues. Germline lookup yields CDR1 SGHDT and CDR2 YYEEEE. The covered CDR3 bases are TGTGCCAGCAGCTTGGGTCCCGGGGCTAACTATGGC. It encodes CASSLGPGANYG. The full CDR3 protein is CASSLGPGANYGYTF.

This clone was observed at least ten times. This CDR3 is CASSLRGDTQYF. The part of the CDR3 DNA that was read is TGCGCCAGCAGCTTGCGGGGAGATACG. The genes are TRBV5-1 and TRBJ2-3; the D gene is possibly TRBD2 (5 bases). The sequence runs out 3 residues before the end of the CDR3; the remainder is reconstructed from the germline J gene. V was clipped by 1 base and J by 5 bases, with 5 bases between them. The CDR3 totals 12 residues. The germline V gene has CDR1 SGHRS and CDR2 YFSETQ.

This clone was seen repeatedly, ten times or more. The CDR3 extends 3 residues past the end of the read, so its final part is completed from the germline J gene. This chain joins TRBV7-6 and TRBJ1-6; D not certain. Trimming left V 5 bases short and J 9 bases short, with 14 bases between. This CDR3 contains 14 residues. Germline CDR1 SGHVS, CDR2 FNYEAQ. The CDR3 DNA, read in part, is TGTGCCAGCAGCCCGGCAGAGTCAGGTTCACCC. This gives the protein CASSPAESGSP. The whole CDR3 sequence reads CASSPAESGSPLHF.

At least ten counts were recorded for this clone. Read data end 3 residues before the CDR3 end; the end is taken from the germline J gene. V is TRBV5-1 and J is TRBJ2-2; D perhaps matches TRBD1 (6 bases). Trimming cost V 4 bases and J 7 bases, with 14 bases left between them. CDR1 SGHRS and CDR2 YFSETQ come from the germline V gene. This CDR3 has 14 amino acids. CDR3 amino acids: CASSGGAVSGELFF. The sequenced CDR3 bases are TGCGCCAGCAGCGGGGGCGCCGTGAGCGGGGAG. The full variable domain, completed using reference TRBV5-1 and TRBJ2-2, is KAGVTQTPRYLIKTRGQQVTLSCSPISGHRSVSWYQQTPGQGLQFLFEYFSETQRNKGNFPGRFSGRQFSNSRSEMNVSTLELGDSALYLCASSGGAVSGELFFGEGSRLTVL.

This clone was observed at least ten times. Sequencing ends 3 residues short of the CDR3 end; the germline J gene provides the rest. The chain uses TRBV18 and TRBJ1-6; D unclear. In germline, CDR1 is KGHSH, CDR2 LQKENI. Trimming removed 3 bases from V and 7 bases from J, with 10 bases in between. The CDR3 totals 14 residues. CDR3 bases read: TGTGCCAGCTCACCGACAAGCTCCAATTCACCC. Protein sequence: CASSPTSSNSP. The CDR3 reads in full as CASSPTSSNSPLHF.

This clone came up many times. From the germline J gene comes the end of the CDR3, since the read stops 3 residues before it. This sequence joins TRBV19 and TRBJ2-3; 7 nucleotides line up with TRBD1. Germline loops: CDR1 LNHDA, CDR2 SQIVND (reference sequence). CDR3 length: 17 residues. The trim removed 3 bases at V and 0 bases at J, leaving 9 bases unmatched. The DNA read from the CDR3 is TGTGCCAGTAGTATCCCAAGGGACAGTGTCAGCACAGATACG. The encoded protein is CASSIPRDSVSTDT. From start to end, the CDR3 is CASSIPRDSVSTDTQYF. The complete variable domain, with remaining parts taken from reference TRBV19 and TRBJ2-3, reads DGGITQSPKYLFRKEGQNVTLSCEQNLNHDAMYWYRQDPGQGLRLIYYSQIVNDFQKGDIAEGYSVSREKKESFPLTVTSAQKNPTAFYLCASSIPRDSVSTDTQYFGPGTRLTVL.

At least ten counts were recorded for this clone. Read data end 3 residues before the CDR3 end; the end is taken from the germline J gene. The V call is TRBV9, the J call TRBJ2-7, with D maybe TRBD2 (6 bases). CDR1 and CDR2 (germline): SGDLS, YYNGEE. The CDR3 runs 14 residues. V dropped 0 bases and J dropped 3 bases, with 10 bases sitting between them. This CDR3 reads CASSVGSSVYEQYF. The part of the CDR3 DNA that was read is TGTGCCAGCAGCGTAGGGTCTAGCGTCTACGAG.

Points on this clone: An end of the junction differs from the germline gene, which may be a read error. Read coverage stops 3 residues before the CDR3 terminus; the germline J gene supplies the remainder. J is TRBJ2-7 and V is TRBV7-3, with 10 nucleotides matching TRBD2. CDR3 length: 18 residues. Germline V gene data show CDR1 as SGHTA and CDR2 as FQGTGA. Partial CDR3 DNA: TGTCCCAGCAGCCAGTCCGGGACTAGCGAACGAGAGCCCCACGAG. Translating it yields CPSSQSGTSEREPHE. From start to end, the CDR3 is CPSSQSGTSEREPHEQYF.

This clone was observed many times. The read gets to within 3 residues of the CDR3 end, and the germline J gene fills in the rest. The V and J genes are TRBV4-2 and TRBJ1-1; weak D call: TRBD1 (5 bases). Trimming stripped 1 base from V and 2 bases from J, with 8 bases between. This CDR3 contains 14 residues. CDR1 LGHNA and CDR2 YNFKEQ come from the germline V gene. The covered CDR3 bases are TGTGCCAGCAGCCAAGGGGGCGGAAACACTGAA. The encoded protein is CASSQGGGNTE. The full CDR3 protein is CASSQGGGNTEAFF.